These T cell receptor beta chains were read from a single sample in a study of shared clonotypes between healthy human individuals. The method was immunoSEQ multiplex PCR; TCRdb's version includes in-frame clones alone and lacks a portion of them. The sample records around 340,000 clones, roughly 80% being singletons. Sample: memory CD4+ T cells sorted from blood. These receptor sequences come from a man in his thirties or forties in good health. Each CDR3 is given without its conserved first and last residue. The order of the fields is CDR3 protein, V gene.

CDR3aa: ASSGQGGETQY; v_gene: TRBV7-9
CDR3aa: AWGLVAGRGGYT; v_gene: TRBV30
CDR3aa: SAGTGYT; v_gene: TRBV20-1
CDR3aa: ASSVSGLAAWPTQY; v_gene: TRBV9
CDR3aa: ASSSGQVIIGLGNEQF; v_gene: TRBV19
CDR3aa: ASGLVLGGSYNEQF; v_gene: TRBV12-5
CDR3aa: ASSQPGTISSGANVLT; v_gene: TRBV4-1
CDR3aa: ASWDRVTREQY; v_gene: TRBV10-3
CDR3aa: ASTSSGRAYNEQF; v_gene: TRBV25-1
CDR3aa: ASIESWGDTQY; v_gene: TRBV2
CDR3aa: ASSYITQGSGYT; v_gene: TRBV6-5
CDR3aa: ASSVTRDFYEQY; v_gene: TRBV6-1
CDR3aa: AWRNVLTQY; v_gene: TRBV30
CDR3aa: ASRANSVTEAF; v_gene: TRBV2
CDR3aa: SVGQGARNIQY; v_gene: TRBV29-1
CDR3aa: ASSPRGQTYEQY; v_gene: TRBV6-1
CDR3aa: ASSPQGTTYEQY; v_gene: TRBV28
CDR3aa: ASSRTAANTGELF; v_gene: TRBV28
CDR3aa: AISGGLAGTDTQY; v_gene: TRBV10-3
CDR3aa: ASPPAAILAKNIQY; v_gene: TRBV12-5
CDR3aa: ASSPQGGEETQY; v_gene: TRBV28
CDR3aa: ASSDSITSVRNEQF; v_gene: TRBV6-4
CDR3aa: ASSPTSSQTQY; v_gene: TRBV5-6
CDR3aa: ASSVGLADPTGELF; v_gene: TRBV9
CDR3aa: ASGQQTDTQY; v_gene: TRBV10-3
CDR3aa: ASSLALGQLETQY; v_gene: TRBV7-9
CDR3aa: ASSLGVGRSTNYGYT; v_gene: TRBV11-2
CDR3aa: ASSFANSRQSRANVLT; v_gene: TRBV6-4
CDR3aa: ASSTGTPKAF; v_gene: TRBV19
CDR3aa: SVGGGNTEAF; v_gene: TRBV29-1
CDR3aa: ASSAARAPNTEAF; v_gene: TRBV2
CDR3aa: ASSDLGTSGSADTQY; v_gene: TRBV2
CDR3aa: ASSASLGRILSSYNEQF; v_gene: TRBV9
CDR3aa: ASSVVGKDEQF; v_gene: TRBV5-5
CDR3aa: ASSSRTSAVSEQF; v_gene: TRBV7-8
CDR3aa: AWSGTTGTSGRFSYEQY; v_gene: TRBV30
CDR3aa: ASSRNSYNEQF; v_gene: TRBV7-9
CDR3aa: ASSIGQGSTDTQY; v_gene: TRBV7-7
CDR3aa: AISGGSNEKLF; v_gene: TRBV10-3
CDR3aa: ASSLLGQGSTDTQY; v_gene: TRBV27
CDR3aa: ASSRGVSYEQY; v_gene: TRBV9
CDR3aa: ASSLSAGTQRQF; v_gene: TRBV28
CDR3aa: ASSLVTDSDTQY; v_gene: TRBV5-1
CDR3aa: ASQKSPAGASDTQY; v_gene: TRBV28
CDR3aa: ASNWALAKNIQY; v_gene: TRBV28
CDR3aa: ASSQSSGNTIY; v_gene: TRBV7-2
CDR3aa: ASSLGAGGVYEQY; v_gene: TRBV7-8
CDR3aa: ASSPLRREQY; v_gene: TRBV28
CDR3aa: ASSEALPGNTGELF; v_gene: TRBV2
CDR3aa: ASSPLLNTEAF; v_gene: TRBV5-1
CDR3aa: ATKGQGNTEAF; v_gene: TRBV19
CDR3aa: ASSSYGVAGITDTQY; v_gene: TRBV27
CDR3aa: ASSPQITDTQY; v_gene: TRBV18